What follows are 17 T cell receptor beta chains derived from one specimen sequenced in a study of blood T cell repertoires in COVID-19 (dated by TCRdb to 2020 to 2021). Library construction relied on the immunoSEQ multiplex PCR assay. The table comes from immuneACCESS by way of TCRdb, which keeps in-frame sequences with V and J called. Part of the clones is missing from these tables; in studies checked, under half for an unresolved V gene and the rest for unknown reasons. This sample has approximately 380,000 clones in its table, and approximately 90% of those were observed once. About 0.9% of the sample is taken by the ten largest. The specimen was PBMCs or T cells enriched from blood (not recorded which). The receptors were sampled from a woman in her forties who had been exposed to COVID-19.

In this sample, this clone turned up once. This rearrangement joins TRBV7-9 to TRBJ1-6; 10 positions match TRBD1. Germline trimming cut 5 bases from V and 5 bases from J; bases unmatched to any gene: 0. This CDR3 contains 14 residues. Germline CDR1 is SEHNR and CDR2 is FQNEAQ (reference sequence). This CDR3 is CASSGTGDNSPLHF. In DNA form, the CDR3 reads TGTGCCAGCAGCGGGACAGGGGATAATTCACCCCTCCACTTT.

The chain is built from TRBV30 and TRBJ1-2; D might be TRBD1 (5 bases). CDR3 size: 15 residues. V was pared by 6 bases and J by 4 bases, with 21 bases between. The germline V gene has CDR1 GTSNPN and CDR2 SVGIG (reference sequence). This chain's CDR3 is CACRRGGSWSYGYTF. CDR3 coding DNA: TGTGCCTGCCGGAGGGGCGGGAGTTGGAGCTATGGCTACACCTTC.

This clone was counted between two and nine times. The chain has TRBV5-1 and TRBJ2-1, with TRBD2 matching over 11 bases. J lost 8 bases, V lost 0 bases, and 7 bases had no gene match. Germline V gene lookup returns CDR1 SGHRS and CDR2 YFSETQ. This CDR3 is built from 16 residues. DNA for the CDR3: TGCGCCAGCAGCTTGGTCGCTAGCGGGGGGATCTATGAGCAGTTCTTC. Amino acid sequence: CASSLVASGGIYEQFF.

The chain employs TRBV6-5 and TRBJ2-2; D gene ambiguous. The CDR3 is made up of 11 amino acids. V lost 6 bases and J lost 5, with 4 bases in between. Germline V gene data show CDR1 as MNHEY and CDR2 as SVGAGI. The CDR3 sequence is CASRRTGELFF. CDR3 DNA: TGTGCCAGCAGGCGGACCGGGGAGCTGTTTTTT.

The table lists this clone with a count of one. V is TRBV20-1 and J is TRBJ2-5, with D maybe TRBD2 (6 bases). V dropped 3 bases and J dropped 2 bases, with 13 bases sitting between them. The CDR3 sequence is 14 residues long. Germline CDR1 reads DFQATT; CDR2 reads SNEGSKA (reference sequence). CDR3 loop: CSASWGVEQETQYF. CDR3 in DNA: TGCAGTGCTAGTTGGGGGGTAGAACAAGAGACCCAGTACTTC.

The chain has TRBV10-1 and TRBJ2-3, with D perhaps matching TRBD2 (5 bases). The germline V and J ends were trimmed by 2 bases and 10 bases, with 13 bases remaining between them. The CDR3 has 13 amino acids. Per the germline V gene, CDR1 is WNHNN and CDR2 is SYGVQD (reference sequence). The CDR3 sequence is CASSEAGQYPQYF. For the CDR3, the DNA is TGCGCCAGCAGTGAGGCGGGCCAGTATCCGCAGTATTTT.

The chain links TRBV5-1 to TRBJ1-1, with D possibly TRBD1 on 5 matching bases. Germline CDR1 SGHRS, CDR2 YFSETQ. This CDR3 has 15 residues. Trimming stripped 4 bases from V and 3 bases from J, with 16 bases between. In DNA form, the CDR3 reads TGCGCCAGCAGCCTGCCGCAGGGTATTCACACTGAAGCTTTCTTT. Protein: CASSLPQGIHTEAFF.

The chain is built from TRBV3-1 (or the pseudogene TRBV3-2) and TRBJ1-2, with D possibly matching TRBD1 (5 bases). Trimming cost V 1 base and J 5 bases, with 8 bases left between them. The CDR3 runs 13 residues. CDR1 is LGHDT, CDR2 YNNKEL, per germline (reference sequence). The CDR3 spells CASSQVTAYGYTF. CDR3 sequence (DNA): TGTGCCAGCAGCCAAGTGACAGCTTATGGCTACACCTTC.

CDR3 amino acids: CASGPRQGGLGGYTF. Here the CDR3 DNA reads TGTGCTAGTGGTCCCCGGCAGGGGGGATTGGGTGGCTACACCTTC. The V and J genes are TRBV12-5 and TRBJ1-2; 7 bases align to TRBD1. J gave up 7 bases and V 5 bases, and 13 bases lay outside the gene matches. Germline V gives CDR1 LGHNT, CDR2 FRNRAP. This CDR3 contains 15 residues.

V gene TRBV18 combines with J gene TRBJ2-5; 7 bases align to TRBD2. The germline V gene has CDR1 KGHSH and CDR2 LQKENI. The CDR3 sequence is 15 residues long. V was pared by 3 bases and J by 9 bases, with 13 bases of the junction left unmatched. The CDR3 protein is CASSPRLAGARAQYF. The CDR3 DNA reads as TGTGCCAGCTCACCCCGACTAGCCGGGGCTCGGGCCCAGTACTTC.

The CDR3 loop is CASSAYTGLGEKLFF. CDR3 in DNA: TGTGCCAGCAGCGCGTACACAGGGCTGGGGGAAAAACTGTTTTTT. The chain joins TRBV5-4 to TRBJ1-4; possible D gene TRBD1, 6 bases. The V gene's germline CDR1 is SGHNT and CDR2 YYREEE (reference sequence). The CDR3 contains 15 residues. The V end was cut by 4 bases, the J end by 8 bases, with 18 bases between.

V is TRBV14 and J is TRBJ1-5, with D possibly being TRBD1 (5 bases). This CDR3 is built from 14 residues. V lost 1 base to trimming and J lost 5 bases, with 9 bases between them. Germline V gene data show CDR1 as SGHDN and CDR2 as FVKESK. This chain's CDR3 is CASSQGGGDQPQHF. The CDR3 region has the DNA TGTGCCAGCAGCCAAGGGGGCGGGGATCAGCCCCAGCATTTT.

The chain is built from TRBV6-5 and TRBJ2-7; 8 nucleotides line up with TRBD1. In germline, CDR1 is MNHEY, CDR2 SVGAGI. The V gene end was trimmed by 2 bases and the J gene end by 3 bases; junction bases not matched to a gene: 3. This CDR3 spans 14 amino acids. As DNA, the CDR3 is TGTGCCAGCAGTTACGGGACAGGCATCTACGAGCAGTACTTC. It yields the protein CASSYGTGIYEQYF.

V usage is TRBV7-9 and J usage is TRBJ2-1, with TRBD2 as a possible D gene (6 bases). CDR1 and CDR2 from the germline V gene are SEHNR and FQNEAQ (reference sequence). The CDR3 is made up of 16 amino acids. Trimming stripped 5 bases from V and 6 bases from J, with 20 bases between. The CDR3 sequence is CASSTPGPRRVNEQFF. The CDR3 nucleotides read TGTGCCAGCAGCACCCCGGGGCCGAGGAGGGTCAATGAGCAGTTCTTC.

The CDR3 coding sequence is TGTGCCAGCAGCGTCGGGGGAGGGGAGACCCAGTACTTC. Encoded protein: CASSVGGGETQYF. The chain is built from TRBV7-9 and TRBJ2-5, with 7 nucleotides matching TRBD2. The CDR3 totals 13 residues. V was pared by 5 bases and J by 5 bases, with 5 bases of the junction left unmatched. The germline V gene encodes CDR1 SEHNR and CDR2 FQNEAQ (reference sequence).

In nucleotides, the CDR3 is TGCGCCAGCAGCTCGGACAGTCACTATGGCTACACCTTC. As protein: CASSSDSHYGYTF. This chain joins TRBV5-1 and TRBJ1-2; TRBD1 might be the D (6 bases). There are 13 residues in the CDR3. V lost 3 bases, J lost 3 bases, and 9 bases lay in between. Germline-derived CDR1 and CDR2 are SGHRS and YFSETQ.

The chain recombines TRBV11-2 with TRBJ1-1; D uncertain. V was clipped by 2 bases and J by 1 base, with 2 bases between them. The CDR3 is 12 amino acids. From germline, CDR1 is SGHAT and CDR2 FQNNGV. In DNA, the CDR3 is TGTGCCAGCAGCTTACGGAACACTGAAGCTTTCTTT. Translated: CASSLRNTEAFF.